The T cell receptor beta chain under discussion was sequenced for a study of a mutant IDH1 vaccine in newly diagnosed glioma (dated by TCRdb to about 2021). With regard to the full study: Patients received eight vaccinations in weeks 1, 3, 5, 7, 11, 15, 19 and 23, corresponding to visits V03 through V10. Of the approximately 33 patients who were treated, about 60% were male and approximately 38% were female, and the mean age was around 40 years. Vaccination started 4-6 weeks after radiotherapy alone, or was given together with temozolomide cycles in the groups whose treatment included chemotherapy. Prior to enrollment, standard therapy consisting of radiotherapy alone, temozolomide alone, or radiochemotherapy with temozolomide had been administered to patients, with the combination being received by most patients. Peripheral blood samples were drawn at six visits, namely V03 (baseline), V05, V07, V10, V12 and V13. Longitudinal TCRB deep sequencing was performed for about two dozen treated patients wherever samples were available for exploratory analyses.

Library creation used the immunoSEQ multiplex PCR assay. Following the manufacturer's protocol, the hsTCRB Kit was used to amplify rearranged TCR beta chain sequences. An Illumina MiSeq was used to sequence the TCRB libraries. On the study's bioinformatics: The kit vendor's proprietary platform handled demultiplexing, trimming and gene mapping. TCRdb mirrors the immuneACCESS table, restricted to in-frame sequences. Some clones are absent from its copies; in checked studies, under half trace to an unresolved V gene, and the reason for the others is unknown. The V and J calls and clone size come from that table; D and trimming were worked out from the DNA. Across this sample there are approximately 40,000 clones, with 75% to 80% seen only once. Around 6% of the sample belongs to the ten largest clones. The time point label of this sample denotes: week 5, during vaccination. Each vaccine dose, consisting of 300 ug of a 20-mer mutant IDH1 peptide in Montanide, was administered subcutaneously with topical imiquimod. Donors had newly diagnosed WHO grade 3 or 4 IDH1-mutant astrocytomas with loss of nuclear ATRX. The samples were drawn from NOA16, a multicentre, single-arm, open-label phase I trial in Germany that tested a mutant IDH1 peptide vaccine in humans for the first time. The DNeasy Blood and Tissue Kit was used to extract genomic DNA from EDTA blood for TCRB sequencing.

With regard to this clone: Its antigen remains undetermined. Per-base quality was not reported, and no clone a single base away is much larger than it.

Including cysteine and phenylalanine, the CDR3 has 15 amino acids. Kept here is only the CDR3 DNA, which spans 45 bases and is read in frame from base 1. From V the trimming removes 1 base and from J it removes 8 bases, while the gene matches leave 6 bases of the junction unaccounted for. CDR1 and CDR2 are read off the germline V gene as SGHDT and YYEEEE. What the work shows at the level of the full study, not this receptor alone: Across multiple MHC alleles, vaccine-induced immune responses were seen in about 93% of patients. Availability determined which PBMC samples were chosen for TCRB deep sequencing. According to the authors, sample limitations meant that analyses of patient blood samples could not be reproduced. Changes in the top peripheral T cell clonotypes picked up by TCRB sequencing did not appear to be linked to pseudoprogression.

The chain uses TRBV5-6 and TRBJ1-6, with 7 central nucleotides matching TRBD1. This material consisted of PBMCs, taken from a glioma patient whose treatment included an IDH1 peptide vaccine. This sequence was found in a man aged 35 to 55 with glioma. The CDR3 is CASSLSGQQYSPLHF. The DNA reads as follows: TGTGCCAGCAGCTTGTCGGGACAGCAATATTCACCCCTCCACTTT.